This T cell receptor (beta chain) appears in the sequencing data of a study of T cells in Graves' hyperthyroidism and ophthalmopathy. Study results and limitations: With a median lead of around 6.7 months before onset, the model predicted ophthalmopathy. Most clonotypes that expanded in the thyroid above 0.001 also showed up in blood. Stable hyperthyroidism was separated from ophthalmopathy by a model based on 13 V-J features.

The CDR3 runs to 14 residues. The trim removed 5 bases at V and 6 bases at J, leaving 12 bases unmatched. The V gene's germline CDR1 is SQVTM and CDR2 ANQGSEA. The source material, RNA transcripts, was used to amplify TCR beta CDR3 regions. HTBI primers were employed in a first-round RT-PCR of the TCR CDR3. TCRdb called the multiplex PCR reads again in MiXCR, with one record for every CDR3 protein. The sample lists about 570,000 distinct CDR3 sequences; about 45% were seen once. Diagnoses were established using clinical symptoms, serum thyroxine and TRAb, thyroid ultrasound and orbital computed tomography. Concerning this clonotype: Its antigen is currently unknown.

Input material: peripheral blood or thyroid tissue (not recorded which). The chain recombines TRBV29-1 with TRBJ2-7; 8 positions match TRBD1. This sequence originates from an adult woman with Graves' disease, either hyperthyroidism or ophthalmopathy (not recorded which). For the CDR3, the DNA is TGCAGCGTTATAGACAGGGGAGAACGGTTCGAGCAGTACTTC. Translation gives CSVIDRGERFEQYF.